This T cell receptor (beta chain) was sequenced during a study of T cells in Graves' hyperthyroidism and ophthalmopathy. The J segment lost 4 bases and the V segment lost 4 bases, leaving 3 bases of the junction unmatched. The CDR3 runs to 13 residues. The V gene's germline CDR1 is SQVTM and CDR2 ANQGSEA. RNA transcripts provided the source from which TCR beta CDR3 regions were amplified. HTBI primers were the set used in a first-round RT-PCR of the TCR CDR3. MiXCR was run by TCRdb on the multiplex PCR reads, yielding one entry per CDR3 protein. The repertoire consists of about 270,000 distinct CDR3 sequences, with under 30% occurring once and the leading ten covering about a quarter.

The J gene is TRBJ1-2, the V gene TRBV29-1; 10 bases agree with TRBD1. Sequencing was carried out using blood. This clonotype originated in a man aged 40-50 years with Graves' hyperthyroidism that later progressed to Graves' ophthalmopathy. CDR3 nucleotide sequence: TGCAGCGTTGGACAGGGGGCGTCCTATGGCTACACCTTC. It yields the protein CSVGQGASYGYTF.